The clone carrying this TCR beta chain was observed a few times. Its antigen is currently unknown. The CDR3 length is 13 residues. Germline V gives CDR1 SEHNR, CDR2 FQNEAQ (reference sequence). The V gene end was trimmed by 5 bases and the J gene end by 6 bases; junction bases not matched to a gene: 5. The data were obtained in a study of Tregs in tolerant kidney transplant recipients. Assay: immunoSEQ multiplex PCR; the TCRdb copy retains only in-frame clones and omits some. The sample has under 300,000 clones, around 82% seen once. Unstimulated regulatory T cells (CD4+CD25+CD127-), CD4+CD25- non-regulatory cells, CD4 and CD8 cells were FACS-sorted from thawed PBMCs. Findings and limits, study-wide: Validation in larger populations is needed because few patients were studied. Activated donor B cell expansion appeared to reveal the most relevant donor-specific TCRbeta repertoire.

V gene TRBV7-9 combines with J gene TRBJ1-2; 8 bases line up with TRBD1. The sample comprised CD4+ T cells from blood. The source of this sequence is a human donor in good health. The CDR3 coding sequence is TGTGCCAGCAGCAACCAGGGGGCCCATGGCTACACCTTC. Translating gives CASSNQGAHGYTF.